The 25 T cell receptor beta chains below all came from one sample that was sequenced in a study of a mutant IDH1 vaccine in newly diagnosed glioma. For these TCRs, the target antigens are not known. TCRdb's copy holds only in-frame clones and misses some; the assay was immunoSEQ multiplex PCR. Here the sample spans 45,000 to 60,000 clones, 70% to 90% being singletons. Time point: week 35, safety follow-up. The study gave 300 ug of mutant IDH1 20-mer peptide per vaccine dose, with topical imiquimod. The material sequenced was PBMCs, taken from a glioma patient whose treatment included an IDH1 peptide vaccine. The receptors originated from a woman aged 40 to 49 with glioma.

The rearrangement joins TRBV6-6 to TRBJ1-1, with a weak D call TRBD1 (5 bases). Germline lookup yields CDR1 MNHNY and CDR2 SVGAGI (reference sequence). There are 15 residues in the CDR3. Trimming pared 7 bases from V and 1 base from J, leaving 16 bases between. The CDR3 DNA reads TGTGCCAGCATTACGGGGACCGTACAGAACACTGAAGCTTTCTTT. Translated, it gives CASITGTVQNTEAFF.

J is TRBJ2-3 and V is TRBV4-2, with a weak D call TRBD2 (5 bases). The V end was cut by 0 bases, the J end by 3 bases, with 7 bases between. Per the germline V gene, CDR1 is LGHNA and CDR2 is YNFKEQ. There are 14 residues in the CDR3. This CDR3 reads CASSQDGGTDTQYF. The CDR3 bases are TGTGCCAGCAGCCAAGATGGAGGTACAGATACGCAGTATTTT.

The chain recombines TRBV10-3 with TRBJ2-6; TRBD1 is a possible D gene (6 bases). The CDR3 sequence is 15 residues long. Germline V gene sequence: CDR1 ENHRY, CDR2 SYGVKD. Trimming took 6 bases from V and 1 from J, leaving 10 bases between them. The CDR3 here is CAISRQASGANVLTF. CDR3 nucleotides: TGTGCCATCAGCAGACAGGCGTCTGGGGCCAACGTCCTGACTTTC.

The rearrangement uses TRBV11-1 and TRBJ2-5, with D unresolved. Trimming left V 3 bases short and J 2 bases short, with 7 bases between. The CDR3 has 13 amino acids. The V gene's germline CDR1 is SGHAT and CDR2 FQDESV (reference sequence). CDR3: CASSLGLQETQYF. DNA for the CDR3: TGTGCCAGCAGCTTGGGTCTACAAGAGACCCAGTACTTC. Together with reference TRBV11-1 and TRBJ2-5, the CDR3 gives the full variable domain: EAEVAQSPRYKITEKSQAVAFWCDPISGHATLYWYRQILGQGPELLVQFQDESVVDDSQLPKDRFSAERLKGVDSTLKIQPAELGDSAMYLCASSLGLQETQYFGPGTRLLVL.

V gene TRBV11-2 combines with J gene TRBJ1-1; no definite D call. The CDR3 runs to 14 residues. Per the germline V gene, CDR1 is SGHAT and CDR2 is FQNNGV. V was trimmed by 4 bases and J by 1 base, leaving 10 bases between them. Here the CDR3 DNA reads TGTGCCAGCAGCTCCCACAAGGGGAACACTGAAGCTTTCTTT. It encodes CASSSHKGNTEAFF.

This chain joins TRBV5-4 and TRBJ2-5; D is perhaps TRBD2 (6 bases). Per germline, CDR1 SGHNT and CDR2 YYREEE (reference sequence). The V gene lost 4 bases and the J gene lost 2 bases, with 12 bases spanning the gap. The CDR3 totals 14 residues. The CDR3 here is CASSLSGGQETQYF. CDR3 sequence (DNA): TGTGCCAGCAGCCTAAGCGGAGGGCAAGAGACCCAGTACTTC.

V gene TRBV5-4 combines with J gene TRBJ2-5; D could derive from TRBD1 or TRBD2 (5 bases each). Germline V lookup: CDR1 SGHNT, CDR2 YYREEE (reference sequence). This CDR3 is built from 13 residues. The V and J ends lost 1 base and 5 bases respectively, with 9 bases between them. CDR3 residues: CASSLPGRETQYF. For the CDR3, the DNA is TGTGCCAGCAGCTTGCCGGGGCGGGAGACCCAGTACTTC.

The chain recombines TRBV28 with TRBJ1-4, with TRBD1 matching over 8 bases. CDR1 and CDR2 (germline): MDHEN, SYDVKM. This CDR3 is built from 15 residues. J gave up 5 bases and V 6 bases, and 8 bases lay outside the gene matches. CDR3 sequence: CASRRTGPLNEKLFF. CDR3 in DNA: TGTGCCAGCAGACGGACAGGGCCCCTGAATGAAAAACTGTTTTTT.

J is TRBJ2-3 and V is TRBV4-3; no clear D gene. With 4 bases removed from V and 1 base from J, the gap between germline ends came to 9 bases. CDR3 length: 14 amino acids. CDR1 is LGHNA, CDR2 YSLEER, per germline. CDR3 DNA: TGCGCCAGCAGCCCCGAGGCGGGCACAGATACGCAGTATTTT. This gives the protein CASSPEAGTDTQYF.

The chain carries TRBV30 and TRBJ1-2, with D possibly being TRBD1 (6 bases). CDR1 GTSNPN and CDR2 SVGIG come from the germline V gene (reference sequence). V lost 7 bases and J 4 bases, leaving 16 bases between the germline ends. The CDR3 runs 13 residues. The CDR3 protein is CALKQGGGYGYTF. For the CDR3, the DNA is TGTGCCTTAAAACAGGGAGGTGGCTATGGCTACACCTTC. Drawing the rest from reference TRBV30 and TRBJ1-2, the complete variable domain is SQTIHQWPATLVQPVGSPLSLECTVEGTSNPNLYWYRQAAGRGLQLLFYSVGIGQISSEVPQNLSASRPQDRQFILSSKKLLLSDSGFYLCALKQGGGYGYTFGSGTRLTVV.

This rearrangement joins TRBV19 to TRBJ1-5; D is unclear. CDR1 and CDR2 (germline): LNHDA, SQIVND (reference sequence). V was trimmed by 8 bases and J by 3 bases, leaving 20 bases between them. The CDR3 is 16 amino acids. In DNA, the CDR3 is TGTGCCAGTGGAAATACAGAGTTCCATCTCAATCAGCCCCAGCATTTT. Its protein is CASGNTEFHLNQPQHF.

The chain links TRBV6-5 to TRBJ2-1, with D perhaps being TRBD1 or TRBD2 (5 bases each). The CDR3 has 15 residues. The V gene's germline CDR1 is MNHEY and CDR2 SVGAGI. Between the trimmed V and J ends, which lost 6 bases and 4 bases, there was a span of 16 bases. CDR3 in DNA: TGTGCCAGCAGCGCCGGGACCCCGCAATACAATGAGCAGTTCTTC. This codes for CASSAGTPQYNEQFF.

This clone was seen more than once but under ten times. The rearrangement joins TRBV30 to TRBJ2-5; D gene uncertain. This CDR3 has 13 residues. Germline V gene data show CDR1 as GTSNPN and CDR2 as SVGIG (reference sequence). V shed 1 base and J shed 0 bases, with 6 bases lying between them. The CDR3 is CAWSALYQETQYF. DNA for the CDR3: TGTGCCTGGAGTGCACTGTACCAAGAGACCCAGTACTTC.

This chain links TRBV7-9 with TRBJ2-7; D tentatively fits TRBD1 or TRBD2 (5 bases each). The germline CDR1 and CDR2 sequences are SEHNR and FQNEAQ (reference sequence). CDR3 length equals 15 residues. Trimming took 6 bases from V and 1 from J, leaving 16 bases between them. Here the CDR3 reads CASRTLRDQSYEQYF. CDR3 in DNA: TGTGCCAGCAGGACACTCCGGGACCAATCCTACGAGCAGTACTTC.

The chain uses TRBV5-1 and TRBJ2-5, with 13 bases fitting TRBD2. This CDR3 spans 14 amino acids. V lost 7 bases, J lost 5 bases, and 5 bases stayed unmatched. Germline-derived CDR1 and CDR2 are SGHRS and YFSETQ. The CDR3 loop is CASCGLAGVETQYF. The CDR3 coding sequence is TGCGCCAGCTGCGGACTAGCGGGAGTGGAGACCCAGTACTTC.

The chain combines TRBV2 with TRBJ1-2, with 11 bases fitting TRBD1. Germline values: CDR1 SNHLY, CDR2 FYNNEI. The CDR3 is 16 amino acids. V lost 4 bases and J lost 4; bases outside the gene matches: 8. The CDR3 sequence is CASSVDRGQISYGYTF. Written as DNA, the CDR3 is TGTGCCAGCAGTGTGGACAGGGGGCAAATAAGCTATGGCTACACCTTC.

With regard to this clone: Other DNA sequences within the sample encode an identical CDR3. The V gene is TRBV5-1, the J gene TRBJ2-3; 7 positions agree with TRBD2. The CDR3 is 14 residues long. The germline gives CDR1 SGHRS, CDR2 YFSETQ. V shed 0 bases and J 3 bases; nucleotides not matched to a gene: 1. CDR3: CASSLGGGTDTQYF. The DNA for the CDR3 is TGCGCCAGCAGCTTGGGCGGGGGAACAGATACGCAGTATTTT.

This clone appeared a single time. The chain links TRBV7-2 to TRBJ1-1; unclear D gene. Trimming pared 2 bases from V and 4 bases from J, leaving 11 bases between. The CDR3 totals 14 residues. Looked up from germline, CDR1 is SGHTA and CDR2 is FQGNSA. DNA of the CDR3: TGTGCCAGCAGCTTAATCCCGGGCGCCACTGAAGCTTTCTTT. This gives the protein CASSLIPGATEAFF.

The chain carries TRBV6-5 and TRBJ1-1; TRBD1 aligns across 7 bases. V trimming: 6 bases; J trimming: 3 bases; junction bases outside the gene matches: 10. This CDR3 comprises 15 residues. Germline lookup yields CDR1 MNHEY and CDR2 SVGAGI. CDR3: CASSLTGSVDTEAFF. The DNA of the CDR3 is TGTGCCAGCAGCCTGACAGGGAGTGTCGACACTGAAGCTTTCTTT.

The table lists this clone with a few counts. J is TRBJ1-1 and V is TRBV19, with 9 bases that match TRBD1. The V and J ends lost 7 bases and 3 bases, in that order; junction bases with no gene match: 6. Germline values: CDR1 LNHDA, CDR2 SQIVND (reference sequence). The CDR3 has 14 residues. CDR3 residues: CASMPGDRDTEAFF. The CDR3 nucleotides read TGTGCCAGTATGCCCGGGGACAGGGACACTGAAGCTTTCTTT.

The CDR3: CASSRIGGASTDTQYF. DNA of the CDR3: TGCGCCAGCAGCCGGATCGGGGGGGCCAGCACAGATACGCAGTATTTT. The gene calls are TRBV5-1 and TRBJ2-3, with 8 nucleotides matching TRBD2. V was pared by 4 bases and J by 0 bases, with 7 bases of the junction left unmatched. Looked up from germline, CDR1 is SGHRS and CDR2 is YFSETQ. The CDR3 sequence is 16 residues long.

The sample holds one count of this clone. This chain joins TRBV4-2 and TRBJ1-5; weak D call: TRBD1 (6 bases). The CDR3 is 18 residues long. V lost 2 bases and J lost 5, with 22 bases in between. Germline CDR1 reads LGHNA; CDR2 reads YNFKEQ. CDR3 sequence (DNA): TGTGCCAGCAGCCAAACGGGGGGGCCTGCCGGGATTGATCAGCCCCAGCATTTT. Residues: CASSQTGGPAGIDQPQHF.

The V gene is TRBV29-1, the J gene TRBJ2-3, with unresolved D. The CDR3 is 16 residues long. Germline V gives CDR1 SQVTM, CDR2 ANQGSEA. V was shortened by 1 base and J by 2 bases, with 16 bases between the two germline ends. The CDR3 is CSVEARPYGATDTQYF. CDR3 bases: TGCAGCGTTGAAGCTCGGCCGTATGGAGCCACAGATACGCAGTATTTT.

The rearrangement links TRBV13 to TRBJ2-5; 9 bases map to TRBD2. The CDR3 covers 15 residues. V shed 5 bases and J 1 base; nucleotides not matched to a gene: 5. The germline V gene encodes CDR1 PRHDT and CDR2 FYEKMQ (reference sequence). The CDR3 region is CASSPGTSFQETQYF. The CDR3 region has the DNA TGTGCCAGCAGCCCTGGGACTAGCTTCCAAGAGACCCAGTACTTC.

The chain links TRBV5-1 to TRBJ2-5, with 9 bases aligning to TRBD2. Germline values: CDR1 SGHRS, CDR2 YFSETQ. The CDR3 totals 15 residues. The ends lost 5 bases at V and 5 bases at J; junction bases unmatched: 10. This CDR3 reads CASSTGGGARETQYF. CDR3 coding DNA: TGCGCCAGCAGTACCGGCGGGGGGGCCAGGGAGACCCAGTACTTC.